The subject of this entry is one T cell receptor (beta chain). The antigen is undetermined. TCRdb's table, derived via immunoSEQ multiplex PCR, lists solely in-frame clones and lacks some. This table holds 9,000 to 13,000 clones, roughly 80% found once. These data are taken from a study of OX40 agonist ivuxolimab in advanced cancers. Study-wide context: An agonistic anti-OX40 (CD134) antibody, ivuxolimab, was used to treat the patients. Patients receiving dose escalation had hepatocellular carcinoma, melanoma, renal cell or head and neck cancer. Whole-study results and caveats: More expanded clones were found, on average, in CD8+ than in CD4+ T cells.

Peripheral blood came from all dose cohorts at three timepoints. The CDR3 is 15 amino acids. V was cut by 3 bases and J by 0 bases, with 12 bases left in between. Germline V gives CDR1 SGDLS, CDR2 YYNGEE. The receptor comes from an adult with an advanced solid tumor such as melanoma, head and neck, liver or kidney cancer. The input for sequencing was CD4+ or CD8+ T cells sorted from blood, taken in a trial of the OX40 agonist ivuxolimab. The chain uses TRBV9 and TRBJ1-2; a possible D gene is TRBD1 (5 bases). CDR3 nucleotide sequence: TGTGCCAGCAGCGCTTCGACAGACTCTAACTATGGCTACACCTTC. Protein: CASSASTDSNYGYTF.